These T cell receptor beta chains were read from a single sample in a study of cytomegalovirus exposure and HLA in healthy donors. Sequencing used immunoSEQ multiplex PCR; TCRdb keeps in-frame clones, though not all of them. The sample records roughly 250,000 clones, 75% to 85% being singletons. The source material was PBMCs. Every receptor here comes from a girl aged 2-15 years in good health and CMV-seronegative. Each CDR3 is given with its conserved first and last residue. D genes are given only for firm matches. Size tells how often a clone was seen (once, few, many) or the class of an expanded clone, and some rows leave it out.

CDR3 DNA: TGTGCCAGCATTGACGCGGGGAGCAATCAGCCCCAGCATTTT; CDR3 protein: CASIDAGSNQPQHF; V gene: TRBV28; D gene: -; J gene: TRBJ1-5; clone size: once
CDR3 DNA: TGCGCCAGCAGTGAGTCCGGAGGGGCAATGGCGTGGAATGAGCAGTTCTTC; CDR3 protein: CASSESGGAMAWNEQFF; V gene: TRBV10-1; D gene: -; J gene: TRBJ2-1; clone size: -
CDR3 DNA: TGTGCCAGTTCCCGGGACAACAATGAGCAGTTCTTC; CDR3 protein: CASSRDNNEQFF; V gene: TRBV11-3; D gene: -; J gene: TRBJ2-1; clone size: -
CDR3 DNA: TGTGCCAGCAGTCCTGGACAGGGGGTGGCCTACGAGCAGTACTTC; CDR3 protein: CASSPGQGVAYEQYF; V gene: TRBV7-2; D gene: TRBD1; J gene: TRBJ2-7; clone size: -
CDR3 DNA: TGCGCCAGCAGCTTCTTCGGACAGGGGATCGGGGCCTACGAGCAGTACTTC; CDR3 protein: CASSFFGQGIGAYEQYF; V gene: TRBV5-1; D gene: TRBD1; J gene: TRBJ2-7; clone size: -
CDR3 DNA: TGTGCCAGTAACCCGACAACCGGCTATGGCTACACCTTC; CDR3 protein: CASNPTTGYGYTF; V gene: TRBV19; D gene: -; J gene: TRBJ1-2; clone size: -
CDR3 DNA: TGTGCCAGCAGCAAAGCGCTTAGGAGGCTAGCGGGGGGGCTTACTAGCACAGATACGCAGTATTTT; CDR3 protein: CASSKALRRLAGGLTSTDTQYF; V gene: TRBV21-1; D gene: -; J gene: TRBJ2-3; clone size: -
CDR3 DNA: TGTGCCAGCAGTCTGACATCCCGGCGTCAGGATGAGCAGTTCTTC; CDR3 protein: CASSLTSRRQDEQFF; V gene: TRBV27; D gene: -; J gene: TRBJ2-1; clone size: once
CDR3 DNA: TGTGCCAGCAGACCGGGACAGCATAGCACAGATACGCAGTATTTT; CDR3 protein: CASRPGQHSTDTQYF; V gene: TRBV6-1; D gene: TRBD1; J gene: TRBJ2-3; clone size: -
CDR3 DNA: TGTGCCAGCAGTCCCGACAGGGCCACGATTTACGAGCAGTACTTC; CDR3 protein: CASSPDRATIYEQYF; V gene: TRBV28; D gene: TRBD1; J gene: TRBJ2-7; clone size: -
CDR3 DNA: TGTGCCAGCAGTTTATTGGCGGGAGGTTGGACCGGGGAGCTGTTTTTT; CDR3 protein: CASSLLAGGWTGELFF; V gene: TRBV27; D gene: TRBD2; J gene: TRBJ2-2; clone size: -
CDR3 DNA: TGTGCCAGCGGGGGCGACGGGGGGCAATATTACGAGCAGTACTTC; CDR3 protein: CASGGDGGQYYEQYF; V gene: TRBV7-2; D gene: -; J gene: TRBJ2-7; clone size: -
CDR3 DNA: TGCAGCGTTGGCGGCGGGGGCCACTCCTACGAGCAGTACTTC; CDR3 protein: CSVGGGGHSYEQYF; V gene: TRBV29-1; D gene: -; J gene: TRBJ2-7; clone size: -
CDR3 DNA: TGTGCCAGCTCACATGTAGCGGGGGGGCACAATGAGCAGTTCTTC; CDR3 protein: CASSHVAGGHNEQFF; V gene: TRBV18; D gene: TRBD2; J gene: TRBJ2-1; clone size: -
CDR3 DNA: TGTGCCAGCACTCCATCGGGGGGGTGGGAGCCCCGGGGGACCCAGTACTTC; CDR3 protein: CASTPSGGWEPRGTQYF; V gene: TRBV2; D gene: TRBD2; J gene: TRBJ2-5; clone size: -